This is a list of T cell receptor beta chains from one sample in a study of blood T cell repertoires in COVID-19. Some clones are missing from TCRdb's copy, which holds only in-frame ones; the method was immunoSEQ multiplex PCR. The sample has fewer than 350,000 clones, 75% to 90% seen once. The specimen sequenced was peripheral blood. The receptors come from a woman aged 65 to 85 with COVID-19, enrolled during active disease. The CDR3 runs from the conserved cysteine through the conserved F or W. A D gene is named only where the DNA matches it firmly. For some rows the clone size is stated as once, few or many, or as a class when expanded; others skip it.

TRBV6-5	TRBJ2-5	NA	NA	TGTGCCAGCAGCCCCGACAGGAATATACAAGAGACCCAGTACTTC	CASSPDRNIQETQYF
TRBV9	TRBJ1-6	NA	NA	TGTGCCAGCAGCGCCACGAGGGGGTCACCCCTCCACTTT	CASSATRGSPLHF
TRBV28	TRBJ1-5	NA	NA	TGTGCCAGCAGTTTAGGGGGGGCTTTTCAGCCCCAGCATTTT	CASSLGGAFQPQHF
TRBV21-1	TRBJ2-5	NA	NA	TGTGCCAGTCGAACATGGGAGACCCAGTACTTC	CASRTWETQYF
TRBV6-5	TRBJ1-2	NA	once	TGTGCCAGCAGAGGCAGGGCGTTTCAAGGCTACACCTTC	CASRGRAFQGYTF
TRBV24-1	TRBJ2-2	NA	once	TGTGCCACCAGTGACGGGGTCTCACGGACCGGGGAGCTGTTTTTT	CATSDGVSRTGELFF
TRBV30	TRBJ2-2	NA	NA	TGTGCCTGGAGTGGGGGAGTTGCCGCCGGGGAGCTGTTTTTT	CAWSGGVAAGELFF
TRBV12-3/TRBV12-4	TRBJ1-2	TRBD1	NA	TGTGCCAGCAGTCCGTCGGACAGGGAGGGCTACACCTTC	CASSPSDREGYTF
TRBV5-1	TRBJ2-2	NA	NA	TGCGCCAGCAGCGCTACTACTACTAGTCCCGGGGAGCTGTTTTTT	CASSATTTSPGELFF
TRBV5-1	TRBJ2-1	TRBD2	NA	TGCGCCAGCAGCTTACTAGCGGGGGCCAGGGATGAGCAGTTCTTC	CASSLLAGARDEQFF
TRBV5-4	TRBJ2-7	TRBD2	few	TGTGCCAGCAGTTCCCTGACTAGCGGGGGATCCTACGAGCAGTACTTC	CASSSLTSGGSYEQYF
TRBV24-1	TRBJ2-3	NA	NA	TGTGCCACCAGTGCCACCTACTCAGGGGGGCGTAGCACAGATACGCAGTATTTT	CATSATYSGGRSTDTQYF
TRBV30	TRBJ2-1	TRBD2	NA	TGTGCCTGGACTAGCGGGGGGGCCTACAATGAGCAGTTCTTC	CAWTSGGAYNEQFF
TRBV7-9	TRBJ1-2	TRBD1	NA	TGTGCCAGCAGCTTCCAGGGGGCTGGCTACACCTTC	CASSFQGAGYTF
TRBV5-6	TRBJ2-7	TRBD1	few	TGTGCCAGCAGCTTGTCCGGCAGGGGGCTAGAGCAGTACTTC	CASSLSGRGLEQYF
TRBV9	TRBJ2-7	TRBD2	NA	TGTGCCAGCAGCCCCCGGACTAGCGGCTCCTACGAGCAGTACTTC	CASSPRTSGSYEQYF
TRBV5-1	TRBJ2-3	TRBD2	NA	TGCGCCAGCAGCTATGGATTAGCGGGGGCCGCTCGGGATACGCAGTATTTT	CASSYGLAGAARDTQYF
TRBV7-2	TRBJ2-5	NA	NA	TGTGCCAGCAGTGGCGTGCGGGGGCCTTCAGGGACCCAGTACTTC	CASSGVRGPSGTQYF
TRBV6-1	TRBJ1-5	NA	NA	TGTGCCAGCAGTGAATACAGGCCATTGCCCCAGCATTTT	CASSEYRPLPQHF
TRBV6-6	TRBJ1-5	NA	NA	TGTGCCAGCAGTTACGGGGGGACTAGCAATCAGCCCCAGCATTTT	CASSYGGTSNQPQHF
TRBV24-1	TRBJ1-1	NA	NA	TGTGCCACCAGGAATCAGGGGAACACTGAAGCTTTCTTT	CATRNQGNTEAFF
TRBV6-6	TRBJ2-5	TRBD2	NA	TGTGCCAGCAGGTTTAGCGGGGGGGAGGAGACCCAGTACTTC	CASRFSGGEETQYF
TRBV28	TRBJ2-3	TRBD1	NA	TGTGCCAGCCTCCTTGACAGGGGTATTGCAGATACGCAGTATTTT	CASLLDRGIADTQYF
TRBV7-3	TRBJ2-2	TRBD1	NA	TGTGCCAGCAGCTTAAAATACGGGACAGGGGGCCCCGGGGAGCTGTTTTTT	CASSLKYGTGGPGELFF
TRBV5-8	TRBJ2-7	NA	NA	TGTGCCAGCAGCCCACGGCTTCCTAGTCACGGGCAGTACTTC	CASSPRLPSHGQYF
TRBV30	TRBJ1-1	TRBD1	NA	TGTGCCTGGTCCAGGGGGACAGGCGCTGAAGCTTTCTTT	CAWSRGTGAEAFF
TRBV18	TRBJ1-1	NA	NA	TGTGCCAGCTCACCGGACATGGACACTGAAGCTTTCTTT	CASSPDMDTEAFF
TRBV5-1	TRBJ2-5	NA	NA	TGCGCCAGCAGTGGGGCTAGGGTAGGAGAGACCCAGTACTTC	CASSGARVGETQYF
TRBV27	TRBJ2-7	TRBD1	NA	TGTGCCAGCAGTTTATATATGGGGACAGGGCAGTACTTC	CASSLYMGTGQYF
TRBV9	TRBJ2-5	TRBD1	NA	TGTGCCAGCAGTTCGGGGACAGGGAGTCTTAAAGAGACCCAGTACTTC	CASSSGTGSLKETQYF
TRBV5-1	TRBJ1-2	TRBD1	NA	TGCGCCAGCAGCCCGCTTGGACAGGGCAACTATGGCTACACCTTC	CASSPLGQGNYGYTF
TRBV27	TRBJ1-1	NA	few	TGTGCCAGCAGTCTACAGGGTTGGACTGAAGCTTTCTTT	CASSLQGWTEAFF
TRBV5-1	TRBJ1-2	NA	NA	TGCGCCAGCAGTTCTACTAACTATGGCTACACCTTC	CASSSTNYGYTF
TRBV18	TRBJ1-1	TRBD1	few	TGTGCCAGCTCACCGTCGACAGGGAGGACTGAAGCTTTCTTT	CASSPSTGRTEAFF
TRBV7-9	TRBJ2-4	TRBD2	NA	TGTGCCAGCAGCTCTCTAGCGGGGGGCCTAGCCAAAAACATTCAGTACTTC	CASSSLAGGLAKNIQYF
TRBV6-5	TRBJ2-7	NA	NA	TGTGCCAGCAGTAGGGGTAACGGATACTACGAGCAGTACTTC	CASSRGNGYYEQYF
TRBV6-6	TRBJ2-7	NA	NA	TGTGCCAGCAGTTACTCCCGGGACACAGACGAGCAGTACTTC	CASSYSRDTDEQYF
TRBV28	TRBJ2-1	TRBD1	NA	TGTGCCAGCAGGTTCGGGGACAGAGACTACAATGAGCAGTTCTTC	CASRFGDRDYNEQFF
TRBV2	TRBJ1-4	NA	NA	TGTGCCAGCAGTGAACTGGGGGGTAATGAAAAACTGTTTTTT	CASSELGGNEKLFF
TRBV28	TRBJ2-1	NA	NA	TGTGCCAGCAGCCGTAAAAATGAGCAGTTCTTC	CASSRKNEQFF
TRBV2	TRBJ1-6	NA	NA	TGTGCCAGCAGTCTGACAGGAAATTCACCCCTCCACTTT	CASSLTGNSPLHF
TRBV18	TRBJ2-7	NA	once	TGTGCCAGCTCACCGGGGCGGTACGAGCAGTACTTC	CASSPGRYEQYF
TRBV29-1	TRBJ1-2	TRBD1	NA	TGCAGCGCCCGGACAGGGAATAGAGATGGCTACACCTTC	CSARTGNRDGYTF
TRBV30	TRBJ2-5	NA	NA	TGTGCCTGGAGCCACGGGGTGCAGCAAGAGACCCAGTACTTC	CAWSHGVQQETQYF
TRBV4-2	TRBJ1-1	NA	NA	TGTGCCAGCAGCCAAGGTCAGGGAGAAGCTTTCTTT	CASSQGQGEAFF
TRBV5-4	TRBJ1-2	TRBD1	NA	TGTGCCAGCAGCACGGACAGGGGGCGCGACTATGGCTACACCTTC	CASSTDRGRDYGYTF
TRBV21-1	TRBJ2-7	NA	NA	TGTGCCAGCAGCACCGGGACAGGGGGCGACGAGCAGTACTTC	CASSTGTGGDEQYF
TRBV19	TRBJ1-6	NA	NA	TGTGCCAGTAGTATAGGTTCGGGTTCCACCCTCCACTTT	CASSIGSGSTLHF
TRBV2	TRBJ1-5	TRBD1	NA	TGTGCCAGCAGTGAATCACTCGGGACAGCTAGCAATCAGCCCCAGCATTTT	CASSESLGTASNQPQHF
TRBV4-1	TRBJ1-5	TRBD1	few	TGCGCCAGCAGCCGGACAGGGTATCAGCCCCAGCATTTT	CASSRTGYQPQHF
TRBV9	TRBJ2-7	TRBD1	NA	TGTGCCAGCAGCGTTTCGACAGGGGCCTCTTACGAGCAGTACTTC	CASSVSTGASYEQYF
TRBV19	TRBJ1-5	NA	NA	TGTGCCAGTAGCCGGATGTGGGGAACAGGTCAGCCCCAGCATTTT	CASSRMWGTGQPQHF
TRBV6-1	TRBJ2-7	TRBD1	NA	TGTGCCAGCAGTGAAATGGGACAGTCCTACGAGCAGTACTTC	CASSEMGQSYEQYF